Listed here is a single TCR beta chain. This record belongs to a study of blood T cell repertoires in COVID-19. Looking at the study overall: The United States, Italy and Spain were the sources of the acute and convalescent COVID-19 samples. PBMCs, B-cell-depleted T cells, or T cells provided the cDNA or gDNA that made up the material.

The CDR3 runs to 17 residues. Trimming took 6 bases from V and 1 from J; bases not matched to a gene: 10. The germline gives CDR1 MNHNS, CDR2 SASEGT. In the authors' methods: It was from reference gene primer amplification that nucleated cell counts were estimated. Method: immunoSEQ multiplex PCR; TCRdb's copy keeps in-frame clones and lacks some. Clonal size and the V and J genes are those of that table, whereas D and trimming came from the DNA. The sample includes about 120,000 clones, 82% of them seen just once. The rearrangement links TRBV6-1 to TRBJ2-2; 8 nucleotides align to TRBD1. The sequence was collected from a woman between 65 and 79 years old with acute or convalescent COVID-19. Sequenced sample: peripheral blood. CDR3 amino acids: CASRELRGRLNTGELFF. The CDR3 DNA reads as TGTGCCAGCAGAGAACTCAGGGGGCGCCTGAACACCGGGGAGCTGTTTTTT.